The rows below give T cell receptor beta chains drawn from one sample of a study of T cell changes during pregnancy in multiple sclerosis. The repertoire was sequenced with immunoSEQ multiplex PCR; TCRdb's copy has only in-frame clones and lacks some. Of about 67,000 clones in the sample, 80% to 90% were seen once. The sequenced sample was peripheral blood, obtained in the first trimester of pregnancy. The source of these receptors is a female donor with multiple sclerosis, enrolled in a pregnancy study. Both conserved end residues are part of each CDR3. D genes are given only for firm matches. Rows give clone size only sometimes, using once, few, many, or a class for an expanded clone.

v_call	clone_size	d_call	j_call	cdr3_nt	cdr3_aa
TRBV7-3	.	TRBD1	TRBJ2-2	TGTGCCAGCAGCCCCACGGAAGACAGGGGGCCGTACACCGGGGAGCTGTTTTTT	CASSPTEDRGPYTGELFF
TRBV18	.	.	TRBJ2-5	TGTGCCAGCTCACCACCCACAGGGCCAGAGACCCAGTACTTC	CASSPPTGPETQYF
TRBV9	once	.	TRBJ2-3	TGTGCCAGCAGCGTGACGGGGGGCCCAGATACGCAGTATTTT	CASSVTGGPDTQYF
TRBV9	.	.	TRBJ2-7	TGTGCCAGCAGCCCCCATCCTGGGGCTTCCTACGAGCAGTACTTC	CASSPHPGASYEQYF
TRBV6-4	once	TRBD2	TRBJ2-1	TGTGCCAGCAGTCCACTAGCGGCTACCTCCTACAATGAGCAGTTCTTC	CASSPLAATSYNEQFF
TRBV6-5	.	.	TRBJ2-1	TGTGCCAGCAGTATCATGCATTCAGGGGCGGGTGAGCAGTTCTTC	CASSIMHSGAGEQFF
TRBV2	.	.	TRBJ1-5	TGTGCCAGCAGGGAGGTTCCAGGGGCGAATCAGCCCCAGCATTTT	CASREVPGANQPQHF
TRBV2	.	.	TRBJ2-7	TGTGCCAGCAGTGAGGGTGGACTACAGTACTTC	CASSEGGLQYF
TRBV18	.	.	TRBJ1-1	TGTGCCAGCTCACCACCGAACTCAGGCACCCGGAGGACTGAAGCTTTCTTT	CASSPPNSGTRRTEAFF
TRBV7-9	.	TRBD1	TRBJ1-4	TGTGCCAGCAGCCTCCTCGGGACAGGGAAGGAAGGAAAACTGTTTTTT	CASSLLGTGKEGKLFF
TRBV5-6	.	.	TRBJ1-1	TGTGCCAGCAGCTTGCTTTTGCCGAGGAACCAAGACCCCACTGAAGCTTTCTTT	CASSLLLPRNQDPTEAFF
TRBV7-9	.	.	TRBJ1-2	TGTGCCAGCAGCTTTAATGCGGAGGGCTACACCTTC	CASSFNAEGYTF
TRBV30	.	.	TRBJ1-2	TGTGCCTGGAGTGTACGTCGGGGAAATGGCTACACCTTC	CAWSVRRGNGYTF
TRBV10-3	.	TRBD2	TRBJ2-7	TGTGCCATCAGTGAGTCGAGTAGCGGGAACCTCCCTTTCTACGAGCAGTACTTC	CAISESSSGNLPFYEQYF
TRBV7-3	.	.	TRBJ2-3	TGTGCCAGCAGCTCTCAGGGTGCGGGCACAGATACGCAGTATTTT	CASSSQGAGTDTQYF
TRBV7-6	.	.	TRBJ1-1	TGTGCCAGCAGCTTAGTAACAGGGTATGGTACTGAAGCTTTCTTT	CASSLVTGYGTEAFF
TRBV29-1	once	.	TRBJ2-3	TGCAGCGTTGGGAGGGCGCAAGATACGCAGTATTTT	CSVGRAQDTQYF
TRBV11-3	few	.	TRBJ1-1	TGTGCCAGCAGCTTAGATCGGGGGGATGAAGCTTTCTTT	CASSLDRGDEAFF
TRBV27	.	TRBD2	TRBJ2-3	TGTGCCAGCAGTGGACTAGCGGGGGGCGTTAGCACAGATACGCAGTATTTT	CASSGLAGGVSTDTQYF
TRBV30	.	TRBD1	TRBJ1-3	TGTGCCTGGGACCGACAGGGAACTGGAAACACCATATATTTT	CAWDRQGTGNTIYF
TRBV28	few	.	TRBJ1-5	TGTGCCAGCAGTTTAGTTGGAGGAGGCAATCAGCCCCAGCATTTT	CASSLVGGGNQPQHF
TRBV30	.	.	TRBJ1-1	TGTGCCTGGAGGGACTACACTGAAGCTTTCTTT	CAWRDYTEAFF
TRBV5-1	.	TRBD2	TRBJ2-1	TGCGCCAGCACCAGGACTAGCGGGGGGAACAATGAGCAGTTCTTC	CASTRTSGGNNEQFF
TRBV19	.	.	TRBJ1-6	TGTGCCAGTACCCGAGATGGCAGGGGCTATAATTCACCCCTCCACTTT	CASTRDGRGYNSPLHF
TRBV2	.	.	TRBJ1-1	TGTGCCAGCAGTGAAGCGCTGGGAGTTGGGACTGAAGCTTTCTTT	CASSEALGVGTEAFF
TRBV11-3	.	TRBD1	TRBJ1-2	TGTGCCAGCAGCTCCCTCTCGACAGGGTCGGAGACGATTAACTATGGCTACACCTTC	CASSSLSTGSETINYGYTF
TRBV5-5	.	TRBD1	TRBJ2-1	TGTGCCAGCAGCTTGGTTAGCTACGTTTCATCGGGACAGGGTGGCAATGAGCAGTTCTTC	CASSLVSYVSSGQGGNEQFF
TRBV4-2	.	.	TRBJ1-5	TGTGCCAGCAGCCAAGATCTCAATCAGCCCCAGCATTTT	CASSQDLNQPQHF
TRBV5-4	.	TRBD1	TRBJ2-5	TGTGCCAGCAGCATGACGGGACAGGGCGGCATGGAGACCCAGTACTTC	CASSMTGQGGMETQYF
TRBV14	.	.	TRBJ2-7	TGTGCCAGCAGCTCGCGATACGAGCAGTACTTC	CASSSRYEQYF
TRBV18	once	.	TRBJ1-4	TGTGCCAGCTCACTCACTCTCCTTGAGGGTAATGAAAAACTGTTTTTT	CASSLTLLEGNEKLFF
TRBV6-5	.	TRBD2	TRBJ2-7	TGTGCCAGCAGTTCAATGACTAGCGGGAAGGGTTACGAGCAGTACTTC	CASSSMTSGKGYEQYF
TRBV7-9	once	.	TRBJ2-2	TGTGCCAGCAGCTACGGACAGACCGGGGAGCTGTTTTTT	CASSYGQTGELFF
TRBV10-2	.	TRBD2	TRBJ2-7	TGCGCCAGCAGTATGAGCGGGATTGGCTCCTACGAGCAGTACTTC	CASSMSGIGSYEQYF
TRBV4-1	once	TRBD1	TRBJ1-1	TGCGCCAGCAGCCATCTACCCATCGGACAGGAGCCTTGGACTGAAGCTTTCTTT	CASSHLPIGQEPWTEAFF
TRBV27	.	.	TRBJ1-5	TGTGCCAGCAGTTTATCGAGGTCAGCGCAGCCCCAGCATTTT	CASSLSRSAQPQHF
TRBV2	.	TRBD1	TRBJ1-4	TGTGCCAGCAGCTCGCAGGGGGCGATGAGTGAAAAACTGTTTTTT	CASSSQGAMSEKLFF